What follows are 8 T cell receptor beta chains derived from one specimen sequenced in a study of response to subunit inactivated influenza vaccine. TCRdb reprocessed the RT-PCR reads via MiXCR and lists one record per CDR3 protein. In the table there are about 240,000 distinct CDR3 sequences, 12% of which are singletons. The material was non-naive T cells sorted from PBMCs, obtained 14 days before vaccination. Every receptor here comes from a man aged 50-59 years who received an inactivated influenza vaccine.

This clonotype turned up a few times. The chain employs TRBV20-1 and TRBJ1-1; D not certain. The CDR3 is made up of 13 amino acids. Trimming cost V 6 bases and J 5 bases, with 16 bases left between them. Germline assignment: CDR1 DFQATT and CDR2 SNEGSKA (reference sequence). CDR3 in DNA: TGCAGTGCCAGACCAAGAGGAAGTACTGAAGCTTTCTTT. Translating gives CSARPRGSTEAFF.

There are many counts of this clonotype. CDR3 nucleotides: TGTGCCACCAGCAGAGATAGGACCGGGGCCTCGGGGACCGGGGAGCTGTTTTTT. As protein: CATSRDRTGASGTGELFF. The rearrangement joins TRBV15 to TRBJ2-2; D might be TRBD1 or TRBD2, each matching 5 bases. V lost 0 bases and J lost 5, with 19 bases in between. Germline CDR1 LNHNV, CDR2 YYDKDF (reference sequence). This CDR3 is built from 18 residues.

The chain combines TRBV29-1 with TRBJ2-1; 15 bases are shared with TRBD2. V lost 6 bases, J lost 4 bases, and 7 bases stayed unmatched. The CDR3 extends over 16 amino acids. The germline CDR1 and CDR2 sequences are SQVTM and ANQGSEA. The CDR3 DNA reads as TGCAGCGTGATCGGACTAGCGGGAGGGGAGTACAATGAGCAGTTCTTC. This gives the protein CSVIGLAGGEYNEQFF.

A few counts support this clonotype. The chain combines TRBV25-1 with TRBJ1-5, with a tentative D call TRBD1 (5 bases). The CDR3 consists of 12 residues. Per germline, CDR1 MGHDK and CDR2 SYGVNS. V lost 6 bases to trimming and J lost 5 bases, with 8 bases between them. The CDR3 DNA reads TGTGCCAGCAGCAGAGGGGATCAGCCCCAGCATTTT. It encodes CASSRGDQPQHF.

This clonotype was seen ten or more times. The CDR3: CASSQEWYEQYF. The DNA for the CDR3 is TGTGCCAGCAGCCAAGAGTGGTACGAGCAGTACTTC. The chain recombines TRBV3-1 with TRBJ2-7; D is ambiguous. CDR1 and CDR2 from the germline V gene are LGHDT and YNNKEL (reference sequence). The CDR3 consists of 12 residues. The ends were cut back, 0 bases at V and 4 bases at J, with 4 bases in the middle.

The chain recombines TRBV11-2 with TRBJ2-7; tentatively, D is TRBD2 (5 bases). Germline V gene lookup returns CDR1 SGHAT and CDR2 FQNNGV. The CDR3 totals 15 residues. V was clipped by 0 bases and J by 7 bases, with 16 bases between them. This CDR3 is CASSLELGILREQYF. CDR3 sequence (DNA): TGTGCCAGCAGCTTAGAACTCGGGATTTTACGAGAGCAGTACTTC.

This clonotype was observed a handful of times. This chain connects TRBV7-2 to TRBJ2-1, with D possibly matching TRBD2 (7 bases). This CDR3 is built from 16 residues. Germline CDR1 SGHTA, CDR2 FQGNSA. The V end lost 1 base, the J end lost 4 bases, and 14 bases lay between the germline ends. The CDR3 reads CASSLGGGARYNEQFF. CDR3 coding DNA: TGTGCCAGCAGCTTAGGGGGGGGGGCCAGATACAATGAGCAGTTCTTC.

This clonotype has a handful of counts. V usage is TRBV7-7 and J usage is TRBJ2-1; 11 bases agree with TRBD2. Trimming at V came to 4 bases and at J to 5 bases, leaving 7 bases not matched to a gene. There are 16 residues in the CDR3. CDR1 and CDR2 from the germline V gene are SSHAT and FNYEAQ (reference sequence). CDR3 nucleotide sequence: TGTGCCAGCAGCTCGGGACTAGCGGTACCCCACAATGAGCAGTTCTTC. It translates to CASSSGLAVPHNEQFF.